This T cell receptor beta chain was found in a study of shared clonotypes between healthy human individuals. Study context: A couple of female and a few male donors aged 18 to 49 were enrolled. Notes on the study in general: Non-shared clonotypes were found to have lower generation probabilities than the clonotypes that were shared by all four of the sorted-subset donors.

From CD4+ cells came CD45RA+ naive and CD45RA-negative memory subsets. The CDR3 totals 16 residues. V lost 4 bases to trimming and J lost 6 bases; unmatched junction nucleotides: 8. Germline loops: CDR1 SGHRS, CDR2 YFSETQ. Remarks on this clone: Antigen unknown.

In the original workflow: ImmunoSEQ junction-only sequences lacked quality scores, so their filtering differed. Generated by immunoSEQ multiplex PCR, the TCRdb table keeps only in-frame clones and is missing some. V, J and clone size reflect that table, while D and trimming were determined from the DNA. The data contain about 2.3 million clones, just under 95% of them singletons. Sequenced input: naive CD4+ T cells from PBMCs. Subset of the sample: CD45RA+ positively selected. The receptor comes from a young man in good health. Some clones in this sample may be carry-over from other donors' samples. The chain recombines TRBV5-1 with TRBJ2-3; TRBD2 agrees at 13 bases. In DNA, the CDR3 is TGCGCCAGCAGCCCTGGACTAGCGGGGGCGTTGGATACGCAGTATTTT. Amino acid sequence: CASSPGLAGALDTQYF.